This T cell receptor (beta chain) was retrieved from a study of blood T cell repertoires in COVID-19. Study at large: Sites in the United States, Italy and Spain provided acute and convalescent COVID-19 samples. Nucleic acid was either cDNA or gDNA, and it came from T cells, B-cell-depleted T cells, or PBMCs.

In the authors' workflow: Scientists estimated how many nucleated cells there were by amplifying reference gene primers. This table comes from immunoSEQ multiplex PCR, and its TCRdb copy is limited to in-frame clones, with some not included. From that table come the V and J calls and clone size; the DNA was used to work out D and trimming. The profile covers roughly 18,000 clones, with about 88% appearing a single time and 9.8% taken by the ten largest. Germline V gene lookup returns CDR1 MNHEY and CDR2 SVGAGI. The CDR3 loop spans 11 amino acids. Between the trimmed V and J ends, which lost 5 bases and 9 bases, there was a span of 8 bases.

The TCR was taken from a man in his forties or fifties with active COVID-19. The sequencing sample was made of peripheral blood. This chain joins TRBV6-5 and TRBJ2-1; D is unresolved. CDR3 nucleotides: TGTGCCAGCAGTAATAGTATTGAGCAGTTCTTC. This sequence encodes CASSNSIEQFF.